This TCR beta chain is from a study of spatial heterogeneity in lung cancer. This clonotype was seen repeatedly, ten times or more. In TCRdb, the 5' RACE reads were re-called with MiXCR into one record per CDR3 protein. The data show about 39,000 distinct CDR3 sequences, around 5.5% seen once. Trimming stripped 1 base from V and 0 bases from J, with 11 bases between. The CDR3 is 15 residues long. Per the germline V gene, CDR1 is DFQATT and CDR2 is SNEGSKA (reference sequence). Noted time point: sample taken at primary tumor resection. Frozen PBMC, nontumor lung or tumor provided whole RNA, which was sequenced unsorted.

This chain joins TRBV20-1 and TRBJ2-3; D is uncertain. This sequence was found in a male donor with early-stage non-small cell lung cancer. Sequencing was performed on PBMCs, taken at surgery. The CDR3: CSARVAGPSTDTQYF. The CDR3 region has the DNA TGCAGTGCTAGAGTTGCAGGACCTAGCACAGATACGCAGTATTTT.